These T cell receptor beta chains were read from a single sample in a study of blood T cell repertoires in COVID-19. The table came from immunoSEQ multiplex PCR; TCRdb's copy has only in-frame clones and leaves some out. The table records 210,000 or so clones, around 83% of them present only once. Sequenced input: peripheral blood. Every receptor here comes from a man aged 45-60 years with active or convalescent COVID-19. The CDR3 runs from the conserved cysteine through the conserved F or W. The order of the fields is clone size, V gene, D gene, J gene, CDR3 protein, CDR3 DNA. A D gene is named only where the DNA matches it firmly. Clone size is given for some rows only: seen once, a few or many times, or a class if the clone is expanded.

few,TRBV4-2,-,TRBJ1-2,CASSQDGLGAGVNYGYTF,TGTGCCAGCAGCCAAGATGGGCTAGGGGCGGGGGTTAACTATGGCTACACCTTC
-,TRBV7-9,-,TRBJ2-2,CASSSSLRQANTGELFF,TGTGCCAGCAGCTCTTCTCTTAGACAGGCTAACACCGGGGAGCTGTTTTTT
-,TRBV5-4,TRBD2,TRBJ2-7,CASSGGSGAYEQYF,TGTGCCAGCAGCGGGGGGAGCGGGGCCTACGAGCAGTACTTC
-,TRBV5-6,TRBD2,TRBJ2-5,CASSPGTSWETQYF,TGTGCCAGCAGCCCGGGGACTAGCTGGGAGACCCAGTACTTC
few,TRBV29-1,-,TRBJ1-2,CSARGGSVYGYTF,TGCAGCGCGAGGGGGGGCTCGGTCTATGGCTACACCTTC
-,TRBV19,-,TRBJ1-1,CASFGVVNTEAFF,TGTGCCAGTTTCGGGGTAGTGAACACTGAAGCTTTCTTT
-,TRBV28,TRBD1,TRBJ1-5,CASRGATGGVNQPQHF,TGTGCCAGCAGGGGGGCGACAGGGGGTGTCAATCAGCCCCAGCATTTT
-,TRBV11-3,TRBD1,TRBJ2-3,CASSFGQGADTQYF,TGTGCCAGCAGCTTCGGACAGGGAGCTGATACGCAGTATTTT
-,TRBV3-1/TRBV3-2,-,TRBJ2-1,CASSQDAGSKRKQFF,TGTGCCAGCAGCCAAGATGCAGGGTCCAAAAGGAAGCAGTTCTTC
-,TRBV15,TRBD1,TRBJ1-2,CATSSGTGGLYGYTF,TGTGCCACCAGCAGCGGGACAGGGGGCCTCTATGGCTACACCTTC
-,TRBV30,TRBD2,TRBJ2-1,CAWRGEGGGRAYNEQFF,TGTGCCTGGAGGGGGGAAGGGGGCGGGAGGGCCTACAATGAGCAGTTCTTC
-,TRBV3-1/TRBV3-2,-,TRBJ1-4,CASSQGAYNEKLFF,TGTGCCAGCAGCCAAGGGGCTTATAATGAAAAACTGTTTTTT
-,TRBV27,TRBD1,TRBJ2-1,CASSWTGNIGNEQFF,TGTGCCAGCAGTTGGACAGGGAATATTGGCAATGAGCAGTTCTTC
-,TRBV15,-,TRBJ1-1,CATRVDIVTSNTEAFF,TGTGCCACCAGAGTTGATATAGTAACGTCGAACACTGAAGCTTTCTTT
-,TRBV24-1,-,TRBJ2-3,CATSDLTGDADTQYF,TGTGCCACCAGTGATTTGACGGGAGACGCAGATACGCAGTATTTT
once,TRBV29-1,-,TRBJ2-3,CSVEARGWSSTDTQYF,TGCAGCGTTGAAGCCAGGGGATGGTCTAGCACAGATACGCAGTATTTT
-,TRBV11-2,-,TRBJ2-7,CASSLVGTAGEQYF,TGTGCCAGCAGCTTAGTCGGGACTGCGGGTGAGCAGTACTTC
few,TRBV7-3,-,TRBJ1-1,CASSLLGQADEAFF,TGTGCCAGCAGCTTATTGGGCCAAGCGGATGAAGCTTTCTTT
-,TRBV10-2,TRBD1,TRBJ1-2,CASSDLDRASSYGYTF,TGCGCCAGCAGTGACCTCGACAGGGCGAGCTCCTATGGCTACACCTTC
-,TRBV3-1/TRBV3-2,-,TRBJ1-5,CASSQDHGGLQPQHF,TGTGCCAGCAGCCAAGATCACGGGGGGCTACAGCCCCAGCATTTT
-,TRBV11-3,TRBD1,TRBJ2-2,CASSWTGTGETGELFF,TGTGCCAGCAGCTGGACCGGGACAGGAGAGACCGGGGAGCTGTTTTTT
-,TRBV5-4,TRBD1,TRBJ2-4,CASSLPDREGNIQYF,TGTGCCAGCAGCCTCCCGGACAGGGAAGGGAACATTCAGTACTTC
-,TRBV19,TRBD1,TRBJ2-2,CATKPQGGGPGELFF,TGTGCCACCAAGCCACAGGGGGGAGGACCCGGGGAGCTGTTTTTT
once,TRBV9,-,TRBJ2-3,CASSAYGGPTDTQYF,TGTGCCAGCAGCGCCTACGGCGGCCCCACAGATACGCAGTATTTT
-,TRBV6-6,TRBD1,TRBJ1-5,CASSGDRGQPQHF,TGTGCCAGCAGTGGGGACAGGGGTCAGCCCCAGCATTTT
-,TRBV5-4,-,TRBJ2-1,CASSLDSYNEQFF,TGTGCCAGCAGCTTGGACAGCTACAATGAGCAGTTCTTC
-,TRBV2,TRBD1,TRBJ1-5,CASSEGRQGQPQHF,TGTGCCAGCAGTGAAGGACGACAGGGCCAGCCCCAGCATTTT
few,TRBV5-1,-,TRBJ2-7,CASSLVAGHEQYF,TGCGCCAGCAGCTTGGTGGCGGGCCACGAGCAGTACTTC
-,TRBV7-9,TRBD1,TRBJ2-7,CASSLAGQTYEQYF,TGTGCCAGCAGCTTAGCGGGACAGACCTACGAGCAGTACTTC
-,TRBV12-5,TRBD1,TRBJ2-7,CASGSPGQGATYEQYF,TGTGCTAGTGGTTCCCCGGGACAGGGTGCAACCTACGAGCAGTACTTC
-,TRBV10-3,TRBD1,TRBJ2-1,CAISESPRQGDSYNEQFF,TGTGCCATCAGTGAGAGCCCAAGACAGGGCGATTCCTACAATGAGCAGTTCTTC
-,TRBV28,TRBD2,TRBJ2-2,CASRLAGGNTGELFF,TGTGCCAGCAGGCTAGCGGGAGGGAACACCGGGGAGCTGTTTTTT
-,TRBV28,-,TRBJ1-1,CASSLLGRPVAPEAFF,TGTGCCAGCAGTTTATTGGGGCGCCCAGTGGCCCCTGAAGCTTTCTTT
-,TRBV28,TRBD1,TRBJ1-5,CASSLYRDSRQPQHF,TGTGCCAGCAGTTTGTACCGGGACAGTCGTCAGCCCCAGCATTTT
-,TRBV18,-,TRBJ1-3,CASSPEVVLSGNTIYF,TGTGCCAGCTCACCAGAGGTGGTCCTCTCTGGAAACACCATATATTTT
-,TRBV15,-,TRBJ1-5,CATSREMSGFNQPQHF,TGTGCCACCAGCAGAGAAATGTCAGGCTTCAATCAGCCCCAGCATTTT
-,TRBV6-5,-,TRBJ1-1,CASSYSPGQSGTEAFF,TGTGCCAGCAGTTATTCTCCCGGACAGTCGGGCACTGAAGCTTTCTTT
-,TRBV20-1,TRBD1,TRBJ1-6,CSASPPRGEVRVHF,TGCAGTGCTAGTCCTCCCAGGGGGGAGGTAAGGGTCCACTTT
-,TRBV28,TRBD1,TRBJ1-2,CASSFVQGANGYTF,TGTGCCAGCAGTTTCGTACAGGGGGCCAATGGCTACACCTTC
-,TRBV7-8,-,TRBJ2-2,CASSPGDTGELFF,TGTGCCAGCAGCCCAGGGGACACCGGGGAGCTGTTTTTT
once,TRBV27,TRBD2,TRBJ2-3,CASSPGTSGKGTQYF,TGTGCCAGCAGTCCCGGGACTAGCGGGAAAGGTACGCAGTATTTT
once,TRBV5-1,TRBD1,TRBJ2-1,CASQTGGAYNEQFF,TGCGCCAGCCAAACAGGGGGCGCCTACAATGAGCAGTTCTTC
-,TRBV10-3,-,TRBJ1-3,CAISDLIDRQSSGNTIYF,TGTGCCATCAGTGACCTAATCGACAGGCAGAGCTCTGGAAACACCATATATTTT
-,TRBV6-5,TRBD2,TRBJ2-7,CASSYGGGAGQYF,TGTGCCAGCAGTTACGGGGGAGGGGCCGGGCAGTACTTC
-,TRBV12-3/TRBV12-4,-,TRBJ1-1,CASNAQGEAFF,TGTGCCAGCAATGCTCAGGGGGAAGCTTTCTTT
-,TRBV6-4,-,TRBJ1-1,CASRQESGGPAFEAFF,TGTGCCAGCAGACAAGAGTCGGGGGGCCCGGCGTTTGAAGCTTTCTTT
-,TRBV7-6,TRBD2,TRBJ2-2,CASSLEGGGQSGELFF,TGTGCCAGCAGCTTAGAAGGCGGGGGGCAGTCCGGGGAGCTGTTTTTT
-,TRBV5-1,TRBD1,TRBJ1-1,CASSPPGTGQKDPGLNTEAFF,TGCGCCAGCAGTCCCCCCGGGACAGGGCAGAAAGATCCGGGATTGAACACTGAAGCTTTCTTT
-,TRBV9,-,TRBJ2-5,CASSAQDPQETQYF,TGTGCCAGCAGCGCTCAGGATCCCCAAGAGACCCAGTACTTC